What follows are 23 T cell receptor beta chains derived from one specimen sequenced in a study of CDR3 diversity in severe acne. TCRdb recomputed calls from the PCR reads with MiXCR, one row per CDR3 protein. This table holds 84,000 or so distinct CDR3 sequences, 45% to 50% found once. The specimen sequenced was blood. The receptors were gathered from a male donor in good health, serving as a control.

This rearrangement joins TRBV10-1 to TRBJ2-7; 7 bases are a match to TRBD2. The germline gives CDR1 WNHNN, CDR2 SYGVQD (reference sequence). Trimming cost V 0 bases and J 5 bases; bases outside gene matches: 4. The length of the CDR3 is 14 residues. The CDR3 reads CASSESREAHEQYF. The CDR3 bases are TGCGCCAGCAGTGAGTCTCGGGAGGCCCACGAGCAGTACTTC.

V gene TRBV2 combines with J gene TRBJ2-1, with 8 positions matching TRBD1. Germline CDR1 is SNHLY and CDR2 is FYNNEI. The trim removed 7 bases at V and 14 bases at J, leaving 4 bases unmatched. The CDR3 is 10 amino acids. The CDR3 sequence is CASTGQGKFF. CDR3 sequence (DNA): TGTGCCAGCACTGGACAGGGAAAGTTCTTC.

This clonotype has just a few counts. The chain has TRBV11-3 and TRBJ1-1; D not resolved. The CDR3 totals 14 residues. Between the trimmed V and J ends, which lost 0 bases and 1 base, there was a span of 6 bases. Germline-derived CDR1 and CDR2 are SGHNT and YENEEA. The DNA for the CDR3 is TGTGCCAGCAGCTTAGACTACACGAACACTGAAGCTTTCTTT. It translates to CASSLDYTNTEAFF.

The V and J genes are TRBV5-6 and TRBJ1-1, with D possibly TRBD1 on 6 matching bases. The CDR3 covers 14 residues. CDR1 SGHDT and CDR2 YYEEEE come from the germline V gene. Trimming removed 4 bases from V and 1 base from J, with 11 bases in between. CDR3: CASSTSDRNTEAFF. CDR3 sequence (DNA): TGTGCCAGCAGCACGTCGGACAGGAACACTGAAGCTTTCTTT.

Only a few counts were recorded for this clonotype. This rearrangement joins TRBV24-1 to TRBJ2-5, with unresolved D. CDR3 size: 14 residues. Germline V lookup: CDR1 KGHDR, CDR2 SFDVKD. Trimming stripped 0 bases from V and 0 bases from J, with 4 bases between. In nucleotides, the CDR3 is TGTGCCACCAGTGATTTGGCCGACCAAGAGACCCAGTACTTC. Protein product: CATSDLADQETQYF.

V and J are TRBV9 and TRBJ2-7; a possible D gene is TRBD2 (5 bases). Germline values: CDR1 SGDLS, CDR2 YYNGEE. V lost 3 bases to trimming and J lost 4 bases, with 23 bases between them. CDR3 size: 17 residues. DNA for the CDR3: TGTGCCAGCAGCGCCAGCTCGATAGTCCGGGGAAATTACGAGCAGTACTTC. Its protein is CASSASSIVRGNYEQYF.

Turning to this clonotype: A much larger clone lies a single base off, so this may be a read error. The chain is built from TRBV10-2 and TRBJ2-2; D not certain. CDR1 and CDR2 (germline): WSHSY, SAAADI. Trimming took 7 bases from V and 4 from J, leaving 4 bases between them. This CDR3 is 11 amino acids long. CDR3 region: CASTRTGELFF. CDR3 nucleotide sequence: TGCGCCAGCACCCGCACCGGGGAGCTGTTTTTT.

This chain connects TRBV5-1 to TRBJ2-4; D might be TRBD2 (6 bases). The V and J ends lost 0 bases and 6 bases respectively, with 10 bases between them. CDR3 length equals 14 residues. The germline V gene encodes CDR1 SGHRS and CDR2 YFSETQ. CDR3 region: CASSLEGGGNIQYF. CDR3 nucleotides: TGCGCCAGCAGCTTGGAGGGAGGTGGAAACATTCAGTACTTC.

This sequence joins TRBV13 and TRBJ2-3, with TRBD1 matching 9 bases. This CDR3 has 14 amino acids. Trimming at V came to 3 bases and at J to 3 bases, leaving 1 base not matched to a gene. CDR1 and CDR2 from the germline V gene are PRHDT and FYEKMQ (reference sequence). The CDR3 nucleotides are TGTGCCAGCAGCTTCGGACAGGGGACAGATACGCAGTATTTT. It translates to CASSFGQGTDTQYF.

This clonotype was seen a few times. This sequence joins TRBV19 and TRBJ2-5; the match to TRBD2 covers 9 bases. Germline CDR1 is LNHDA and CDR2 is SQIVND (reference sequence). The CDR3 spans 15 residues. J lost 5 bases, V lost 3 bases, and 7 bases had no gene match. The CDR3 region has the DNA TGTGCCAGTAGTATCGCGGGAGGGTTCTCGGAGACCCAGTACTTC. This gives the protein CASSIAGGFSETQYF.

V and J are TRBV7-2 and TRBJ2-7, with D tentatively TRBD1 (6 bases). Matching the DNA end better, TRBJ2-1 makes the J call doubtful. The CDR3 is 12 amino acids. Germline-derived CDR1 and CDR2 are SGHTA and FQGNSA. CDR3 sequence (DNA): TGTGCCAGCAGCCGTTACAGGGATGAGCAGTTCTTC. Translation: CASSRYRDEQFF.

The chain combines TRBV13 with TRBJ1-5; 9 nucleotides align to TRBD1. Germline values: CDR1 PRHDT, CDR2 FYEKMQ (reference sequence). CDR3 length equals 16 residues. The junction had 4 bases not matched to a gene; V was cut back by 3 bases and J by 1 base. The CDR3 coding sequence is TGTGCCAGCAGCTTCGGACAGGGGATAAGCAATCAGCCCCAGCATTTT. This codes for CASSFGQGISNQPQHF.

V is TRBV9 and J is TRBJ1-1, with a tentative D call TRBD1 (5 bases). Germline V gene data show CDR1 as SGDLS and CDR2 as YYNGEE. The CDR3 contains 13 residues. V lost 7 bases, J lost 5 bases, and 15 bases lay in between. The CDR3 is CASQRGGRTEAFF. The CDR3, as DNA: TGTGCCAGCCAACGGGGGGGTAGGACTGAAGCTTTCTTT. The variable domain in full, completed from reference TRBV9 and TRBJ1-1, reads DSGVTQTPKHLITATGQRVTLRCSPRSGDLSVYWYQQSLDQGLQFLIQYYNGEERAKGNILERFSAQQFPDLHSELNLSSLELGDSALYFCASQRGGRTEAFFGQGTRLTVV.

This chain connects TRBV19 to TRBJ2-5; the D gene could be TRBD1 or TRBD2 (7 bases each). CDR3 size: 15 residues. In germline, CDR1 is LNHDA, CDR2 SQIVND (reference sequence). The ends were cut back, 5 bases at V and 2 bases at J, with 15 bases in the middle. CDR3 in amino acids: CASSPGGGKQETQYF. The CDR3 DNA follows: TGTGCCAGTAGTCCAGGGGGAGGGAAACAAGAGACCCAGTACTTC.

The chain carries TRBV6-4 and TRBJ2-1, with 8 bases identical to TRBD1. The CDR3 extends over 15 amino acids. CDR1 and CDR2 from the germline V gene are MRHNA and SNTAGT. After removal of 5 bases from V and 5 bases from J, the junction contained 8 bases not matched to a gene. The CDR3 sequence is CASSTEQGEHNEQFF. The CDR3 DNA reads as TGTGCCAGCAGTACTGAACAGGGGGAACACAATGAGCAGTTCTTC.

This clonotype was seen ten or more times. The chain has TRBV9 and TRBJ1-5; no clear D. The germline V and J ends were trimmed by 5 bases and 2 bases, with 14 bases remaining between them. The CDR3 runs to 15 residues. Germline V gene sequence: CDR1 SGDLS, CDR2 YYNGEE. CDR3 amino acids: CASSGDIGGNQPQHF. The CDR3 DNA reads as TGTGCCAGCAGTGGAGACATCGGGGGCAATCAGCCCCAGCATTTT.

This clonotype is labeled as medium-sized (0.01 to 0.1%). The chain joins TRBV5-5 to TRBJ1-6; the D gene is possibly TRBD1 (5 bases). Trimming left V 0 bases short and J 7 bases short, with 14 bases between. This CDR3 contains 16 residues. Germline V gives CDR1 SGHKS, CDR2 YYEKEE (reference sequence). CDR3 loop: CASSLEQGTWNSPLHF. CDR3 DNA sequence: TGTGCCAGCAGCTTGGAGCAGGGCACTTGGAATTCACCCCTCCACTTT.

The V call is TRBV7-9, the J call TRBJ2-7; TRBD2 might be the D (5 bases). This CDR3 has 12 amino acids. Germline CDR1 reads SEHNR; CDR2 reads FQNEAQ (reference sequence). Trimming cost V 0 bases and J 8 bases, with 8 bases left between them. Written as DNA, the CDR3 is TGTGCCAGCAGCTTAGCCGACTATCAGCAGTACTTC. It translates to CASSLADYQQYF.

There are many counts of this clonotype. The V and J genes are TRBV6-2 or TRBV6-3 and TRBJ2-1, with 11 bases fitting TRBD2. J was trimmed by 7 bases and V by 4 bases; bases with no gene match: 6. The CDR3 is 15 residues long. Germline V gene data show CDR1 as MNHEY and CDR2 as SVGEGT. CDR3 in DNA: TGTGCCAGCAGTTTAAGTAGCGGGGGGGCGAATGAGCAGTTCTTC. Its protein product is CASSLSSGGANEQFF.

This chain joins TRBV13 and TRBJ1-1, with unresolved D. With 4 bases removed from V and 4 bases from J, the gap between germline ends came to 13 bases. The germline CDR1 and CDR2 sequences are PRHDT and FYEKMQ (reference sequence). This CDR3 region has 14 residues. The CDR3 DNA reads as TGTGCCAGCAGCTATCCTATGGGTAGCACTGAAGCTTTCTTT. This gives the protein CASSYPMGSTEAFF.

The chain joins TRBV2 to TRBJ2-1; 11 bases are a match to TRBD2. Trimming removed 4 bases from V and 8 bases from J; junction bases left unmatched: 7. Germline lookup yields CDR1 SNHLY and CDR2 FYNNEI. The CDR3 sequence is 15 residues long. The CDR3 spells CASSATSGSSDEQFF. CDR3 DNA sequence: TGTGCCAGCAGTGCCACTAGCGGGAGTTCGGATGAGCAGTTCTTC.

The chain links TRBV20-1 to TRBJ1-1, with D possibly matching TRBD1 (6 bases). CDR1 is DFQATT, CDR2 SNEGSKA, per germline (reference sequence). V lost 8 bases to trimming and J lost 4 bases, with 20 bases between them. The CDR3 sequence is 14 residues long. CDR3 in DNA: TGCAGTCCCACCCGAGGGGGAGACGTCACTGAAGCTTTCTTT. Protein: CSPTRGGDVTEAFF.

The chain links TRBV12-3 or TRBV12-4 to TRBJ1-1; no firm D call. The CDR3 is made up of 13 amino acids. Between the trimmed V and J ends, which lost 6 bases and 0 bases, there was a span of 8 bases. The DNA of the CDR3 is TGTGCCAGCAGCCGCACAGTGAACACTGAAGCTTTCTTT. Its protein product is CASSRTVNTEAFF.